Listed below are T cell receptor beta chains from one sample, sequenced in a study of blood T cell repertoires in COVID-19. TCRdb keeps only in-frame clones here, not all; method: immunoSEQ multiplex PCR. Among about 460,000 clones listed, around 85% were seen once. Specimen: PBMCs or T cells enriched from blood (not recorded which). Receptor source: a woman aged 55-70 years who had recovered from COVID-19. Each CDR3 is given with its conserved first and last residue. The D gene is left open where the match is weak. Size tells how often a clone was seen (once, few, many) or the class of an expanded clone, and some rows leave it out.

D gene	V gene	clone size	J gene	CDR3 DNA	CDR3 protein
TRBD2	TRBV7-9	.	TRBJ2-1	TGTGCCAGCAGATTAAGCGGGGGGGCAAACAATGAGCAGTTCTTC	CASRLSGGANNEQFF
.	TRBV3-1/TRBV3-2	.	TRBJ2-4	TGTGCCAGCAGCCAAGGGACAGCCGGAAACATTCAGTACTTC	CASSQGTAGNIQYF
TRBD1	TRBV7-8	.	TRBJ2-3	TGTGCCAGCAGTCCGACAGGGGGCACAGATACGCAGTATTTT	CASSPTGGTDTQYF
.	TRBV10-2	once	TRBJ1-1	TGCGCCAGCAGTGGGGCAATCTCGAACACTGAAGCTTTCTTT	CASSGAISNTEAFF
.	TRBV29-1	.	TRBJ1-3	TGCAGCGTTGAACCAGGGAACACTGGAAACACCATATATTTT	CSVEPGNTGNTIYF
TRBD1	TRBV18	.	TRBJ2-3	TGTGCCAGCTCAGGACAGGGGGTGCAGTATTTT	CASSGQGVQYF
TRBD2	TRBV2	once	TRBJ2-7	TGTGCCAGCTTGCGGGGGGGGCAGGCGAGGAAGTACTTC	CASLRGGQARKYF
TRBD2	TRBV5-4	.	TRBJ2-7	TGTGCCAGCAGCCTCAAGCGGGGGGGTTCCTACGAGCAGTACTTC	CASSLKRGGSYEQYF
.	TRBV10-2	.	TRBJ1-5	TGCGCCAGCTCAGGAACAGGGAATCAGCCCCAGCATTTT	CASSGTGNQPQHF
TRBD1	TRBV5-6	.	TRBJ2-2	TGTGCCAGCAGCCCCAGGTGGACAGGGGGCACCGGGGAGCTGTTTTTT	CASSPRWTGGTGELFF
.	TRBV4-2	.	TRBJ1-4	TGTGCCAGCAGCCAAGTCCAGTCGGGAAATGAAAAACTGTTTTTT	CASSQVQSGNEKLFF
TRBD1	TRBV27	.	TRBJ2-7	TGTGCCAGCAGTTTCACCGGGACAGGTTCCTACGAGCAGTACTTC	CASSFTGTGSYEQYF
.	TRBV6-6	few	TRBJ1-5	TGTGCCAGCAGTTCAAGGATCGGGAGCAGCAATCAGCCCCAGCATTTT	CASSSRIGSSNQPQHF
.	TRBV12-3/TRBV12-4	.	TRBJ1-2	TGTGCCAGCAGTTTGTTACTTAACTATGGCTACACCTTC	CASSLLLNYGYTF
.	TRBV4-1	.	TRBJ2-1	TGCGCCAGCAGCCCTTCCAAGGAGGGCCCCGACAATGAGCAGTTCTTC	CASSPSKEGPDNEQFF
.	TRBV14	.	TRBJ1-1	TGTGCCAGCAGCCAAGTTTATCTGCGGAAGGTAAACACTGAAGCTTTCTTT	CASSQVYLRKVNTEAFF
TRBD2	TRBV5-1	.	TRBJ2-2	TGCGCCAGCAGCCCGGTAGCGGGGGGGCGTACCGGGGAGCTGTTTTTT	CASSPVAGGRTGELFF
TRBD2	TRBV6-5	.	TRBJ2-1	TGTGCCAGCGAGACTAGCGGCTCCTACAATGAGCAGTTCTTC	CASETSGSYNEQFF
TRBD2	TRBV27	.	TRBJ2-1	TGTGCCAGCAGTTTTACTAGCGGGGGGGCGTACAATGAGCAGTTCTTC	CASSFTSGGAYNEQFF
TRBD2	TRBV19	.	TRBJ2-3	TGTGCCAGTAGTACCACCTCCTTGACTAGCGGGGGGGCCGTGCCTACAGATACGCAGTATTTT	CASSTTSLTSGGAVPTDTQYF
TRBD2	TRBV24-1	.	TRBJ2-1	TGTGCCACCAGTGACCCCGGGACTAGCGGGGGGCCCAATGAGCAGTTCTTC	CATSDPGTSGGPNEQFF
.	TRBV19	.	TRBJ1-5	TGTGCCAGTAGTATTAGAGGGCTGGATCAGCCCCAGCATTTT	CASSIRGLDQPQHF
TRBD1	TRBV3-1/TRBV3-2	few	TRBJ1-3	TGTGCCAGCAGCGGACAGGGGACTGGAAACACCATATATTTT	CASSGQGTGNTIYF
.	TRBV5-1	.	TRBJ1-2	TGCGCCAGCAGCTTGGAACTGATACATCCGGGACTGAACTATGGCTACACCTTC	CASSLELIHPGLNYGYTF
TRBD1	TRBV4-1	once	TRBJ1-1	TGCGCCAGCAGCCAAGATATTGGCAGGGGGCCTGAAGCTTTCTTT	CASSQDIGRGPEAFF
.	TRBV15	.	TRBJ2-7	TGTGCCACCAGCAGAGATGTAAGGGGGGAGCAGTACTTC	CATSRDVRGEQYF
.	TRBV19	.	TRBJ1-3	TGTGCCAGTAGTAAAATTTCATCTGGAAACACCATATATTTT	CASSKISSGNTIYF
.	TRBV28	.	TRBJ1-1	TGTGCCAGCAGGCTAGGCGGGTACACTGAAGCTTTCTTT	CASRLGGYTEAFF
.	TRBV3-1/TRBV3-2	.	TRBJ1-1	TGTGCCAGCAGCCACGCGGGGAAAAGCTCTGAAGCTTTCTTT	CASSHAGKSSEAFF
.	TRBV27	.	TRBJ1-4	TGTGCCAGCACCAAGGGGCCTAATGAAAAACTGTTTTTT	CASTKGPNEKLFF
.	TRBV30	.	TRBJ1-1	TGTGCCTGGAGTGTCAGAGACTTCACTGAAGCTTTCTTT	CAWSVRDFTEAFF
.	TRBV10-3	.	TRBJ2-7	TGTGCCACCGGGACAACAGCCTACGAGCAGTACTTC	CATGTTAYEQYF
TRBD1	TRBV6-5	.	TRBJ1-2	TGTGCCAGCAGGGGGACAGGGTGGGACTATGGCTACACCTTC	CASRGTGWDYGYTF
TRBD2	TRBV24-1	few	TRBJ2-1	TGTGCCACCAGTGATCTTCCTAGCGGGGGTTGGTGGGAGCAGTTCTTC	CATSDLPSGGWWEQFF
TRBD1	TRBV6-5	once	TRBJ1-1	TGTGCCAGCAGGGGACAGATAAACACTGAAGCTTTCTTT	CASRGQINTEAFF